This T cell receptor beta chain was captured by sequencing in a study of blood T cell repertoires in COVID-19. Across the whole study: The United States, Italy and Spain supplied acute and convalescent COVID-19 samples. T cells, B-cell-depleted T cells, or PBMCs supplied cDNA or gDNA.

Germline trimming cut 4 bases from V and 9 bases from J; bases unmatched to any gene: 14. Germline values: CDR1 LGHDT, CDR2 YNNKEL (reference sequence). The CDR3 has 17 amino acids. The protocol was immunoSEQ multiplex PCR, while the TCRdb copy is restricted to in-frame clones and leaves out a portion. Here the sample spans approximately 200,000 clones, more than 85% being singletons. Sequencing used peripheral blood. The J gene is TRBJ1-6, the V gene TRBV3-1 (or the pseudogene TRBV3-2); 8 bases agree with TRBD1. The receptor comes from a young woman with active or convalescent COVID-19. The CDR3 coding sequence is TGTGCCAGCAGCCGCACCAGAGGAGACAGGGGTTTTTCACCCCTCCACTTT. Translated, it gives CASSRTRGDRGFSPLHF.